What follows are 6 T cell receptor beta chains derived from one specimen sequenced in a study of identical twins. Each CDR3 protein gets one entry after TCRdb re-called the 5' RACE reads with MiXCR. This table holds fewer than 650,000 distinct CDR3 sequences, around 7.5% found once. These data also featured in a second study, about yellow fever vaccine responses in identical twins.

The sample comprised PBMCs. The receptors derive from a woman under 30 in good health.

This chain uses TRBV29-1 with TRBJ2-1; 7 nucleotides agree with TRBD2. CDR1 is SQVTM, CDR2 ANQGSEA, per germline. The CDR3 length is 15 residues. V lost 4 bases to trimming and J lost 3 bases; unmatched junction nucleotides: 9. The CDR3 protein is CSVGAFRDYYNEQFF. In DNA, the CDR3 is TGCAGCGTTGGAGCGTTCCGGGACTACTACAATGAGCAGTTCTTC.

For the CDR3, the DNA is TGTGCCAGCAGCTGGGGCGAGAGCACAGATACGCAGTATTTT. Its translation is CASSWGESTDTQYF. The chain combines TRBV2 with TRBJ2-3, with D possibly matching TRBD1 (5 bases). Germline lookup yields CDR1 SNHLY and CDR2 FYNNEI. The V and J ends lost 6 bases and 0 bases respectively, with 10 bases between them. There are 14 residues in the CDR3.

The chain links TRBV2 to TRBJ1-1; 7 positions agree with TRBD1. Germline V lookup: CDR1 SNHLY, CDR2 FYNNEI. The CDR3 length is 12 residues. V lost 9 bases to trimming and J lost 7 bases; unmatched junction nucleotides: 8. In DNA, the CDR3 is TGTGCCAGTGAACAGGGGTACGGTGAAGCTTTCTTT. Its translation: CASEQGYGEAFF.

There are a few counts of this clonotype. V usage is TRBV29-1 and J usage is TRBJ2-3; the match to TRBD1 covers 9 bases. Germline V gene data show CDR1 as SQVTM and CDR2 as ANQGSEA. CDR3 length equals 14 residues. V lost 6 bases to trimming and J lost 1 base; unmatched junction nucleotides: 5. The CDR3 reads CSVVRDRGTDTQYF. In DNA form, the CDR3 reads TGCAGCGTCGTCCGGGACAGGGGCACAGATACGCAGTATTTT.

The table lists this clonotype with many counts. This chain uses TRBV20-1 with TRBJ2-1, with a possible D match to TRBD1 (5 bases). This CDR3 region has 14 residues. Looked up from germline, CDR1 is DFQATT and CDR2 is SNEGSKA (reference sequence). V was trimmed by 3 bases and J by 5 bases, leaving 14 bases between them. CDR3 sequence (DNA): TGCAGTGCTAGTGCCGACAGCGACCACAATGAGCAGTTCTTC. It is translated as CSASADSDHNEQFF.

This clonotype was detected only a few times. V usage is TRBV11-2 and J usage is TRBJ2-5, with D possibly TRBD1 on 5 matching bases. The V and J ends lost 0 bases and 2 bases respectively, with 13 bases between them. Germline CDR1 SGHAT, CDR2 FQNNGV. This CDR3 comprises 16 residues. The CDR3, as DNA: TGTGCCAGCAGCTTAGATAGCCCAGGGCCGCAAGAGACCCAGTACTTC. It codes for CASSLDSPGPQETQYF.